Given below is one T cell receptor (beta chain) in context. Its antigen is not identified. The junction departs from germline at one end; a sequencing error may be responsible. PCR used 60 Vbeta primers and 13 Jbeta primers. Method: immunoSEQ multiplex PCR; TCRdb's copy keeps in-frame clones and lacks some. Of more than 100,000 clones listed, about 80% are singletons. CDR1 SEHNR and CDR2 FQNEAQ come from the germline V gene (reference sequence). This CDR3 region has 12 residues. The record originates from a study of cytomegalovirus exposure and HLA in healthy donors. The overall study: Around 80 million unique TCR sequences came from HLA-typed donors in an early release. Study-level results: V segments that were indistinguishable, TRBV6-2 and TRBV6-3 among them, were omitted from analysis. Reports described diagnosis of cytomegalovirus status by the classifier as highly specific and sensitive. In a later analysis, an Asian-associated ancestry cluster reportedly showed fewer N-insertions than the approximately 620-donor mean.

The receptor comes from a female donor in good health and CMV-seropositive. Sequenced: PBMCs. The V call is TRBV7-9, the J call TRBJ2-3; D not certain. CDR3 sequence (DNA): TGTTCCAGCAGCCATGTACAGAATACGCAGTATTTT. It yields the protein CSSSHVQNTQYF. Full variable domain (outside the CDR3, taken from reference TRBV7-9 and TRBJ2-3): DTGVSQNPRHKITKRGQNVTFRCDPISEHNRLYWYRQTLGQGPEFLTYFQNEAQLEKSRLLSDRFSAERPKGSFSTLEIQRTEQGDSAMYLCSSSHVQNTQYFGPGTRLTVL.